This TCR beta chain was recovered during a study of cytomegalovirus exposure and HLA in healthy donors. PCR used 60 Vbeta primers and 13 Jbeta primers. This table comes from immunoSEQ multiplex PCR, and its TCRdb copy is limited to in-frame clones, with some not included. The repertoire has 90,000 to 150,000 clones, approximately 76% of them found once; the top ten carry roughly a sixth. Findings and limits, study-wide: Highly shared variants forming one cluster were likely a sequencing artifact. An apparent linkage of common viral pathogens to several of the most significant clusters emerged in a later analysis. Later analysis demonstrated an association between a missense DCLRE1C variant and TCR beta V- and J-gene trimming.

Germline V gene data show CDR1 as MNHEY and CDR2 as SVGAGI. Between the trimmed V and J ends, which lost 4 bases and 5 bases, there was a span of 9 bases. This CDR3 has 13 amino acids. Turning to this clone: No antigen is known for it.

The gene calls are TRBV6-5 and TRBJ1-5; a weak D match, TRBD1 (5 bases). The sequencing input was PBMCs. This sequence originates from a man aged 50 to 60 in good health and CMV-seropositive. The CDR3: CASSSRDYQPQHF. CDR3 nucleotide sequence: TGTGCCAGCAGTTCCCGGGACTATCAGCCCCAGCATTTT.